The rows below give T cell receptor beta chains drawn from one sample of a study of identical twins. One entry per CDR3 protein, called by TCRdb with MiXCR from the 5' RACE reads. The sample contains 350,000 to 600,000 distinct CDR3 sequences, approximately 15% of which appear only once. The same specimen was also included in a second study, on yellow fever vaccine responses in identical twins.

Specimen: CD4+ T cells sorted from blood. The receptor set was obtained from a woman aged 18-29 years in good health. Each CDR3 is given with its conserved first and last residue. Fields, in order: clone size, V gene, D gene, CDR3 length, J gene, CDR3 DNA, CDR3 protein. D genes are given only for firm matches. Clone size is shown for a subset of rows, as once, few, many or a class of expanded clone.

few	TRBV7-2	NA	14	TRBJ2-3	TGTGCCAGCAGCTTAGCAAGGGGCTCAGATACGCAGTATTTT	CASSLARGSDTQYF
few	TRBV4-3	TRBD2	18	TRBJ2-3	TGCGCCAGCAGCCGGACCGGGACTAGCGGCCTTGGTCGTGGTACGCAGTATTTT	CASSRTGTSGLGRGTQYF
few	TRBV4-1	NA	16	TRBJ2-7	TGCGCCAGCAGCCAAGTTGGGGGGACTGGTGACTACGAGCAGTACTTC	CASSQVGGTGDYEQYF
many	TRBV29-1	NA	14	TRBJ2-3	TGCAGCGTTGAGCGTAGCGGTAGCACAGATACGCAGTATTTT	CSVERSGSTDTQYF
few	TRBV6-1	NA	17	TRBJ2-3	TGTGCCAGCAGACATAGGACAGTTCGAGGGAGCACAGATACGCAGTATTTT	CASRHRTVRGSTDTQYF
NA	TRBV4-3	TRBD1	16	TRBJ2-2	TGCGCCAGCAGCCAAGATACAGGGGGCCCCGCCGGGGAGCTGTTTTTT	CASSQDTGGPAGELFF
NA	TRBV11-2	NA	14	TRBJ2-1	TGTGCCAGCAGCTTAGATGCAGGGGTCAATGAGCAGTTCTTC	CASSLDAGVNEQFF
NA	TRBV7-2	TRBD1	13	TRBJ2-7	TGTGCCAGCAGCGTGACAGGGACAAACGAGCAGTACTTC	CASSVTGTNEQYF
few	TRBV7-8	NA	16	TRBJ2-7	TGTGCCAGCAGCTTACTTTCGGCAGGGACCCCTGGCGAGCAGTACTTC	CASSLLSAGTPGEQYF
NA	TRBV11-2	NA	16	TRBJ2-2	TGTGCCAGCAGCTTAGCACAGGGAGCGAACACCGGGGAGCTGTTTTTT	CASSLAQGANTGELFF
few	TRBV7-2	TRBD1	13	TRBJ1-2	TGTGCCAGCAGCTTAGACAGGGGGGATGGCTACACCTTC	CASSLDRGDGYTF
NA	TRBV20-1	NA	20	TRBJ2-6	TGCAGTGCTAGTTCTGTCGCGGCTTATGGACAAAGCTCTGGGGCCAACGTCCTGACTTTC	CSASSVAAYGQSSGANVLTF
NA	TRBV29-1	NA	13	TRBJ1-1	TGCAGCGTTTTAAATTCGAGGGGCACTGAAGCTTTCTTT	CSVLNSRGTEAFF
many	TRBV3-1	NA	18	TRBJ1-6	TGTGCCAGCAGCCAAGTCCCCCCGGGGAGCTCCTATAATTCACCCCTCCACTTT	CASSQVPPGSSYNSPLHF
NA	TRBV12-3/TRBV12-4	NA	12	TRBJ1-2	TGTGCCAGCAGCCGACGCGGGTGGGGCTACACCTTC	CASSRRGWGYTF
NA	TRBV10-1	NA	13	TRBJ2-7	TGCGCCAGCAGTGACCGGGTTGGGACCGAGCAGTACTTC	CASSDRVGTEQYF
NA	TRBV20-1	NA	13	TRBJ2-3	TGCAGTGCTCGAAAAAAAAGCACAGATACGCAGTATTTT	CSARKKSTDTQYF
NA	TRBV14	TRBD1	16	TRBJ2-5	TGTGCCAGCAGCCCGAACAGGGGGCGCGGAGACGAGACCCAGTACTTC	CASSPNRGRGDETQYF
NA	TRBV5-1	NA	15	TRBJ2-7	TGCGCCAGCAGCTTGGCTTCCGGGGGAGAATACGAGCAGTACTTC	CASSLASGGEYEQYF
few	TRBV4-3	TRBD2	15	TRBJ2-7	TGCGCCAGCAGCCAAGTCCTGGGGGGGGTGAGCGAGCAGTACTTC	CASSQVLGGVSEQYF
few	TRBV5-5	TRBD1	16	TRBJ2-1	TGTGCCAGCGGTCCGGCCGGGACAGGGTCCAACAATGAGCAGTTCTTC	CASGPAGTGSNNEQFF
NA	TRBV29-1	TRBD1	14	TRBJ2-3	TGCAGCGGGAGGACAGGGGGAAACACAGATACGCAGTATTTT	CSGRTGGNTDTQYF
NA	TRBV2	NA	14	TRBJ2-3	TGTGCCAGCAGTGGGTTGATTAGCACAGATACGCAGTATTTT	CASSGLISTDTQYF
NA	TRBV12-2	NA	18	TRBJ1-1	TGTGCAAGTCGCAATAGGAGGCCGGGACAGCAAAAAAACACTGAAGCTTTCTTT	CASRNRRPGQQKNTEAFF
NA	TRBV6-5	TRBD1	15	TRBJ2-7	TGTGCCAGCAGCTACAACGCCGGGACAGGGGGTGAGCAGTACTTC	CASSYNAGTGGEQYF
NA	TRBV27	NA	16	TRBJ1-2	TGTGCCAGCAGTTTTACGCGGACAATCAAATCCTATGGCTACACCTTC	CASSFTRTIKSYGYTF
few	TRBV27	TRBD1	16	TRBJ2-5	TGTGCCAGCAGTTTAAGGTCCAAAACAGGGGAAGAGACCCAGTACTTC	CASSLRSKTGEETQYF
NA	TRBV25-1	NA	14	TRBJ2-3	TGTGCCAGCAGTGAATGGGCTAGCACAGATACGCAGTATTTT	CASSEWASTDTQYF
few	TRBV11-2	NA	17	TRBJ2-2	TGTGCCAGCAGCTCATGGAGGGACCGCGCGAACACCGGGGAGCTGTTTTTT	CASSSWRDRANTGELFF
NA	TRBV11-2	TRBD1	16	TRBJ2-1	TGTGCCAGCAGCACGGGACAGGGGGCCCTTTACAATGAGCAGTTCTTC	CASSTGQGALYNEQFF
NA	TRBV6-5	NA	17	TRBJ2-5	TGTGCCAGCAGTTACCTCCGACAGGTATATTACCAAGAGACCCAGTACTTC	CASSYLRQVYYQETQYF